These 23 T cell receptor beta chains were sequenced from one sample in a study of blood T cell repertoires in COVID-19. Some clones are missing from TCRdb's copy, which holds only in-frame ones; the method was immunoSEQ multiplex PCR. The sample contains around 120,000 clones, 60% to 85% of which appear only once. Sequenced sample: peripheral blood. These receptors all come from a man aged 65-85 years with acute or convalescent COVID-19.

The CDR3 reads CSAEFETQYF. The CDR3 coding sequence is TGCAGCGCCGAGTTCGAGACCCAGTACTTC. V usage is TRBV29-1 and J usage is TRBJ2-5; D ambiguous. CDR1 SQVTM and CDR2 ANQGSEA come from the germline V gene. V lost 7 bases, J lost 5 bases, and 8 bases lay in between. This CDR3 region has 10 residues.

The chain combines TRBV5-1 with TRBJ1-1, with 9 bases lining up with TRBD1. V shed 6 bases and J 0 bases; nucleotides not matched to a gene: 3. CDR1 and CDR2 (germline): SGHRS, YFSETQ. The CDR3 runs to 14 residues. This CDR3 reads CASTRTGVNTEAFF. The CDR3 DNA is TGCGCCAGCACCCGGACAGGGGTGAACACTGAAGCTTTCTTT.

This clone has just a few counts. The chain is built from TRBV29-1 and TRBJ1-2; 7 nucleotides agree with TRBD1. The CDR3 loop spans 11 amino acids. The germline V gene has CDR1 SQVTM and CDR2 ANQGSEA. Germline trimming cut 6 bases from V and 3 bases from J; bases unmatched to any gene: 1. This CDR3 is CSVDRDYGYTF. The CDR3 nucleotides are TGCAGCGTCGACAGGGACTATGGCTACACCTTC. Full variable domain (rest looked up from reference TRBV29-1 and TRBJ1-2): SAVISQKPSRDICQRGTSLTIQCQVDSQVTMMFWYRQQPGQSLTLIATANQGSEATYESGFVIDKFPISRPNLTFSTLTVSNMSPEDSSIYLCSVDRDYGYTFGSGTRLTVV.

The CDR3 DNA follows: TGTGCCTGGAGTTCTTTAGCGGGACTAGCCGGGGAGCTGTTTTTT. It codes for CAWSSLAGLAGELFF. V usage is TRBV30 and J usage is TRBJ2-2, with 8 bases matching TRBD2. The CDR3 spans 15 residues. CDR1 and CDR2 from the germline V gene are GTSNPN and SVGIG (reference sequence). Losses at the gene ends were 2 bases for V and 6 bases for J; bases not matched to a gene: 8.

This CDR3 reads CASSGRGQVGEQYF. In nucleotides, the CDR3 is TGTGCCAGCAGTGGAAGGGGACAGGTCGGAGAGCAGTACTTC. The chain links TRBV2 to TRBJ2-7, with 8 positions matching TRBD1. The germline V gene has CDR1 SNHLY and CDR2 FYNNEI. Trimming at V came to 4 bases and at J to 7 bases, leaving 9 bases not matched to a gene. There are 14 residues in the CDR3.

This clone is a singleton in its sample. The rearrangement uses TRBV3-1 (or the pseudogene TRBV3-2) and TRBJ1-6; a weak D match, TRBD1 (6 bases). The CDR3 is 15 residues long. CDR1 is LGHDT and CDR2 is YNNKEL in the germline V gene (reference sequence). V lost 1 base and J 11 bases, leaving 15 bases between the germline ends. Here the CDR3 reads CASSQGGGGRAPLHF. In DNA, the CDR3 is TGTGCCAGCAGCCAAGGGGGAGGGGGTCGGGCACCCCTCCACTTT.

The chain employs TRBV2 and TRBJ2-5; D perhaps matches TRBD1 (5 bases). Germline CDR1 reads SNHLY; CDR2 reads FYNNEI. This CDR3 has 15 amino acids. V was shortened by 4 bases and J by 5 bases, with 17 bases between the two germline ends. CDR3 bases: TGTGCCAGCAGTGCGGACAAGCAATTCGGGGAGACCCAGTACTTC. It yields the protein CASSADKQFGETQYF.

This rearrangement joins TRBV15 to TRBJ1-1; 8 bases agree with TRBD1. The CDR3 covers 14 residues. The germline V gene has CDR1 LNHNV and CDR2 YYDKDF (reference sequence). V lost 5 bases to trimming and J lost 4 bases; unmatched junction nucleotides: 6. The CDR3 DNA sequence: TGTGCCACCAGCCGTACAGGGGGGTTCACTGAAGCTTTCTTT. Amino acid sequence: CATSRTGGFTEAFF.

The rearrangement uses TRBV9 and TRBJ2-3; 9 bases align to TRBD2. This CDR3 is built from 15 residues. Germline CDR1 and CDR2: SGDLS and YYNGEE. V was pared by 4 bases and J by 5 bases, with 8 bases of the junction left unmatched. CDR3 DNA sequence: TGTGCCAGCAGCCTAGGCGGGGGGGGCGTAGATACGCAGTATTTT. It translates to CASSLGGGGVDTQYF.

V and J are TRBV2 and TRBJ1-5, with D tentatively TRBD1 (6 bases). This CDR3 has 14 residues. V was pared by 6 bases and J by 3 bases, with 12 bases between. CDR1 and CDR2 (germline): SNHLY, FYNNEI. CDR3 amino acids: CASRPLGHNQPQHF. CDR3 in DNA: TGTGCCAGCAGGCCCCTGGGACACAATCAGCCCCAGCATTTT.

CDR3 nucleotides: TGTGCCAGTAGTATACCCACCGGGACATTTGGACAAGCTTTCTTT. Its protein is CASSIPTGTFGQAFF. The chain recombines TRBV19 with TRBJ1-1; possible D gene TRBD1, 6 bases. The CDR3 sequence is 15 residues long. Trimming took off 2 bases at V and 9 bases at J, with 19 bases between the two ends. Germline V CDR1 and CDR2: LNHDA, SQIVND (reference sequence). Filled out from reference TRBV19 and TRBJ1-1, the complete variable domain reads DGGITQSPKYLFRKEGQNVTLSCEQNLNHDAMYWYRQDPGQGLRLIYYSQIVNDFQKGDIAEGYSVSREKKESFPLTVTSAQKNPTAFYLCASSIPTGTFGQAFFGQGTRLTVV.

This chain joins TRBV7-2 and TRBJ1-6; 7 nucleotides align to TRBD1. This CDR3 region has 15 residues. The V and J ends lost 5 bases and 6 bases, in that order; junction bases with no gene match: 7. The V gene's germline CDR1 is SGHTA and CDR2 FQGNSA. CDR3: CASSAGQSANSPLHF. CDR3 sequence (DNA): TGTGCCAGCAGCGCGGGACAGAGCGCTAATTCACCCCTCCACTTT.

The chain links TRBV6-2 or TRBV6-3 to TRBJ1-4, with TRBD1 matching over 9 bases. The V gene end was trimmed by 4 bases and the J gene end by 7 bases; junction bases not matched to a gene: 13. Germline values: CDR1 MNHEY, CDR2 SVGEGT. This CDR3 has 17 residues. DNA for the CDR3: TGTGCCAGCAGTTTTCAGAAGACAGGGGGATATGGTGAAAAACTGTTTTTT. Its translation: CASSFQKTGGYGEKLFF.

This rearrangement joins TRBV19 to TRBJ1-1; 11 bases line up with TRBD1. Germline CDR1 and CDR2: LNHDA and SQIVND (reference sequence). With 6 bases clipped from V and 1 base from J, the junction kept 10 bases outside the gene matches. The CDR3 sequence is 17 residues long. Written as DNA, the CDR3 is TGTGCCAGTAGGGCCGGGACAGGGGGGCCACCGAACACTGAAGCTTTCTTT. Protein product: CASRAGTGGPPNTEAFF.

The genes are TRBV3-1 (or the pseudogene TRBV3-2) and TRBJ1-2; a possible D gene is TRBD1 (5 bases). Per germline, CDR1 LGHDT and CDR2 YNNKEL (reference sequence). V shed 0 bases and J shed 11 bases, with 13 bases lying between them. This CDR3 comprises 13 residues. CDR3 sequence: CASSQDRGRAYTF. The CDR3, as DNA: TGTGCCAGCAGCCAAGATCGCGGCAGGGCATACACCTTC.

This rearrangement joins TRBV7-2 to TRBJ1-1, with 10 bases aligning to TRBD1. The trim removed 5 bases at V and 4 bases at J, leaving 7 bases unmatched. Germline CDR1 SGHTA, CDR2 FQGNSA. The CDR3 consists of 15 residues. CDR3 bases: TGTGCCAGCAGCCTCCGGACAGGGGGTTTCACTGAAGCTTTCTTT. Encoded protein: CASSLRTGGFTEAFF.

V usage is TRBV25-1 and J usage is TRBJ2-5; D uncertain. Germline CDR1 is MGHDK and CDR2 is SYGVNS. Trimming pared 5 bases from V and 5 bases from J, leaving 9 bases between. The CDR3 consists of 12 residues. CDR3 in amino acids: CASSPVFETQYF. The DNA of the CDR3 is TGTGCCAGCAGTCCCGTTTTTGAGACCCAGTACTTC.

The chain links TRBV19 to TRBJ1-1; D is possibly TRBD1 (5 bases). The CDR3 sequence is 15 residues long. The ends were cut back, 1 base at V and 2 bases at J, with 11 bases in the middle. The germline V gene encodes CDR1 LNHDA and CDR2 SQIVND (reference sequence). The DNA for the CDR3 is TGTGCCAGTAGTATAGTGAGACAGCTAAACACTGAAGCTTTCTTT. Its translation is CASSIVRQLNTEAFF.

The V gene is TRBV9, the J gene TRBJ2-5; 11 bases fit TRBD1. Germline CDR1 reads SGDLS; CDR2 reads YYNGEE. This CDR3 region has 16 residues. The trim removed 5 bases at V and 4 bases at J, leaving 10 bases unmatched. The CDR3 is CASSSSTGTGGETQYF. The CDR3 DNA reads as TGTGCCAGCAGTTCTAGTACCGGGACAGGGGGAGAGACCCAGTACTTC. The variable domain in full, with the rest retrieved from reference TRBV9 and TRBJ2-5, is DSGVTQTPKHLITATGQRVTLRCSPRSGDLSVYWYQQSLDQGLQFLIQYYNGEERAKGNILERFSAQQFPDLHSELNLSSLELGDSALYFCASSSSTGTGGETQYFGPGTRLLVL.

This clone was detected only a few times. V is TRBV7-6 and J is TRBJ1-6; 11 nucleotides match TRBD1. J lost 10 bases, V lost 4 bases, and 6 bases had no gene match. Per germline, CDR1 SGHVS and CDR2 FNYEAQ. The length of the CDR3 is 15 residues. CDR3 amino acids: CASSSRTGGDSPLHF. In DNA, the CDR3 is TGTGCCAGCAGCTCCCGGACAGGGGGCGACTCACCCCTCCACTTT.

The V gene is TRBV19, the J gene TRBJ2-5; TRBD1 agrees at 8 bases. Per germline, CDR1 LNHDA and CDR2 SQIVND (reference sequence). CDR3 length: 16 residues. Trimming removed 5 bases from V and 5 bases from J; junction bases left unmatched: 13. The CDR3 is CASSPGQARGRETQYF. The CDR3 nucleotides are TGTGCCAGTAGTCCGGGACAGGCCAGGGGGAGGGAGACCCAGTACTTC. The whole variable domain, filled in from reference TRBV19 and TRBJ2-5, reads DGGITQSPKYLFRKEGQNVTLSCEQNLNHDAMYWYRQDPGQGLRLIYYSQIVNDFQKGDIAEGYSVSREKKESFPLTVTSAQKNPTAFYLCASSPGQARGRETQYFGPGTRLLVL.

The V call is TRBV27, the J call TRBJ1-2; 7 nucleotides align to TRBD1. V dropped 2 bases and J dropped 8; count of bases not matched to a gene: 5. The germline CDR1 and CDR2 sequences are MNHEY and SMNVEV (reference sequence). This CDR3 spans 13 amino acids. CDR3 nucleotide sequence: TGTGCCAGCAGTTTACGAGGGGGCGAAGGCTACACCTTC. Amino acids: CASSLRGGEGYTF.

The chain is built from TRBV27 and TRBJ1-4; TRBD1 matches at 9 bases. Trimming cost V 8 bases and J 5 bases; bases outside gene matches: 3. Germline V lookup: CDR1 MNHEY, CDR2 SMNVEV (reference sequence). This CDR3 region has 13 residues. The CDR3 loop reads CASGGTGNEKLFF. CDR3 coding DNA: TGTGCCAGCGGGGGGACAGGGAATGAAAAACTGTTTTTT.